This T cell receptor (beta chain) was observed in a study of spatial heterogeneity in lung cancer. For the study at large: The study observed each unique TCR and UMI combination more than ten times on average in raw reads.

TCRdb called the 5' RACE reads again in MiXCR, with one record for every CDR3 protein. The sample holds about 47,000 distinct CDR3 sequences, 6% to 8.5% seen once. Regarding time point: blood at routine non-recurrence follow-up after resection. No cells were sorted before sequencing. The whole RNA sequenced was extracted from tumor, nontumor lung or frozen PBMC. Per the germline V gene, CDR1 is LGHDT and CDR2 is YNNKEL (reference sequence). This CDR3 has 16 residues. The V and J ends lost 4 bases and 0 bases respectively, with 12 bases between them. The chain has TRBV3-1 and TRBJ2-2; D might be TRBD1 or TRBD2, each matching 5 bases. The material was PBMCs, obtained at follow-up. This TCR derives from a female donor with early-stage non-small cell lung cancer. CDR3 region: CASSPFGTTNTGELFF. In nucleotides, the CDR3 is TGTGCCAGCAGCCCCTTCGGGACGACGAACACCGGGGAGCTGTTTTTT. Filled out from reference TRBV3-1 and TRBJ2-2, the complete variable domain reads DTAVSQTPKYLVTQMGNDKSIKCEQNLGHDTMYWYKQDSKKFLKIMFSYNNKELIINETVPNRFSPKSPDKAHLNLHINSLELGDSAVYFCASSPFGTTNTGELFFGEGSRLTVL.